These 32 T cell receptor beta chains share one sample of origin, sequenced in a study of cytomegalovirus exposure and HLA in healthy donors. The PCR was carried out with 60 Vbeta primers and 13 Jbeta primers. TCRdb's table, derived via immunoSEQ multiplex PCR, lists solely in-frame clones and lacks some. There are roughly 150,000 clones in the sample; 78% occur only once, and around 5.9% lies in the top ten. Sequencing input: PBMCs. These receptors all stem from a middle-aged woman in good health and CMV-seropositive.

This chain uses TRBV14 with TRBJ2-3, with no clear D. Germline assignment: CDR1 SGHDN and CDR2 FVKESK. Trimming pared 1 base from V and 2 bases from J, leaving 10 bases between. The length of the CDR3 is 15 residues. The CDR3 protein is CASSQVYTTTDTQYF. CDR3 sequence (DNA): TGTGCCAGCAGCCAAGTTTACACCACCACAGATACGCAGTATTTT.

The chain combines TRBV7-2 with TRBJ2-3; TRBD1 is a possible D gene (6 bases). The CDR3 totals 15 residues. V gave up 6 bases and J gave up 3 bases, with 16 bases separating them. Looked up from germline, CDR1 is SGHTA and CDR2 is FQGNSA. For the CDR3, the DNA is TGTGCCAGCAGACCAAACAGGGTAAAGACAGATACGCAGTATTTT. Translating it yields CASRPNRVKTDTQYF.

The chain has TRBV29-1 and TRBJ2-3, with D perhaps matching TRBD1 (5 bases). CDR1 is SQVTM, CDR2 ANQGSEA, per germline. The CDR3 is 15 amino acids. V lost 1 base and J 5 bases, leaving 16 bases between the germline ends. The CDR3 coding sequence is TGCAGCGTTGAAGGAACCAAACCTCAGGGAGATACGCAGTATTTT. Residues: CSVEGTKPQGDTQYF.

The gene calls are TRBV18 and TRBJ1-1; D remains unclear. V gave up 3 bases and J gave up 0 bases, with 8 bases separating them. The length of the CDR3 is 14 residues. Germline-derived CDR1 and CDR2 are KGHSH and LQKENI. CDR3 residues: CASSPSVLNTEAFF. The CDR3 nucleotides read TGTGCCAGCTCACCTTCGGTCCTGAACACTGAAGCTTTCTTT.

V gene TRBV18 combines with J gene TRBJ2-7, with D possibly matching TRBD2 (5 bases). The V end was cut by 3 bases, the J end by 4 bases, with 19 bases between. The germline gives CDR1 KGHSH, CDR2 LQKENI. The length of the CDR3 is 16 residues. CDR3 amino acids: CASSPMMQGRDYEQYF. For the CDR3, the DNA is TGTGCCAGCTCACCGATGATGCAAGGACGGGATTACGAGCAGTACTTC.

This chain joins TRBV18 and TRBJ1-4; TRBD1 matches at 9 bases. V lost 6 bases and J lost 6; bases outside the gene matches: 5. Germline assignment: CDR1 KGHSH and CDR2 LQKENI. This CDR3 comprises 14 residues. The CDR3 DNA follows: TGTGCCAGCTCGAAACAGGGGGCCTATGAAAAACTGTTTTTT. It specifies CASSKQGAYEKLFF.

The gene calls are TRBV6-5 and TRBJ2-5; 8 bases fit TRBD2. CDR3 length: 15 residues. The V gene's germline CDR1 is MNHEY and CDR2 SVGAGI. V dropped 6 bases and J dropped 5; count of bases not matched to a gene: 11. Here the CDR3 reads CASRAIAGSWETQYF. The CDR3 region has the DNA TGTGCCAGCAGAGCCATAGCGGGGAGCTGGGAGACCCAGTACTTC.

The chain has TRBV27 and TRBJ1-1; no reliable D call. The CDR3 loop spans 17 amino acids. Trimming stripped 3 bases from V and 8 bases from J, with 25 bases between. Germline CDR1 and CDR2: MNHEY and SMNVEV (reference sequence). The CDR3 DNA reads TGTGCCAGCAGTTTCATGAAGGCATCTAGAGCTACCTCGGAAGCTTTCTTT. This codes for CASSFMKASRATSEAFF.

This clone was picked up one time. The rearrangement uses TRBV19 and TRBJ1-6; D gene uncertain. Trimming removed 2 bases at V and 7 bases at J, with 9 bases between. The CDR3 length is 14 residues. The germline CDR1 and CDR2 sequences are LNHDA and SQIVND (reference sequence). CDR3 nucleotide sequence: TGTGCCAGTAGTATAAAACAGCCGAATTCACCCCTCCACTTT. This codes for CASSIKQPNSPLHF.

The chain employs TRBV2 and TRBJ2-5; TRBD2 matches 12 bases. Per germline, CDR1 SNHLY and CDR2 FYNNEI. The CDR3 has 17 amino acids. V was clipped by 2 bases and J by 2 bases; unmatched bases: 6. The CDR3 loop is CASSERLAGALQETQYF. The CDR3 DNA reads TGTGCCAGCAGTGAAAGACTAGCGGGAGCGTTACAAGAGACCCAGTACTTC.

The V call is TRBV19, the J call TRBJ1-4; TRBD1 aligns across 7 bases. This CDR3 is built from 14 residues. The germline gives CDR1 LNHDA, CDR2 SQIVND (reference sequence). V lost 5 bases, J lost 4 bases, and 4 bases stayed unmatched. The CDR3 loop is CASSARGNNEKLFF. The CDR3 nucleotides read TGTGCCAGTAGTGCCAGGGGGAATAATGAAAAACTGTTTTTT.

V gene TRBV4-1 combines with J gene TRBJ2-3; 8 bases line up with TRBD2. Germline trimming cut 1 base from V and 2 bases from J; bases unmatched to any gene: 14. CDR1 is MGHRA and CDR2 is YSYEKL in the germline V gene. The CDR3 spans 19 residues. The CDR3 loop reads CASSQGTPGGSGATDTQYF. The CDR3 region has the DNA TGCGCCAGCAGCCAAGGCACCCCCGGGGGTAGCGGGGCCACAGATACGCAGTATTTT.

V gene TRBV29-1 combines with J gene TRBJ1-5, with 7 bases fitting TRBD1. The germline V gene has CDR1 SQVTM and CDR2 ANQGSEA. This CDR3 is 14 amino acids long. Unmatched junction bases numbered 7, after V lost 4 bases and J lost 4 bases. CDR3 coding DNA: TGCAGCGTTGCAAGAGGGGGCGCAAATCAGCCCCAGCATTTT. It translates to CSVARGGANQPQHF.

This clone was counted between two and nine times. The chain links TRBV10-2 to TRBJ2-7; maybe TRBD2 (6 bases). Germline V gene sequence: CDR1 WSHSY, CDR2 SAAADI. Deletions cut 5 bases from V and 2 bases from J, with 22 bases between. This CDR3 is 17 amino acids long. CDR3 residues: CASSIRRIGTRAYEQYF. CDR3 bases: TGCGCCAGCAGTATACGGCGTATCGGGACTCGAGCCTACGAGCAGTACTTC.

The chain is built from TRBV6-5 and TRBJ1-2; tentatively, D is TRBD1 (5 bases). V gave up 2 bases and J gave up 6 bases, with 7 bases separating them. This CDR3 spans 12 amino acids. CDR1 MNHEY and CDR2 SVGAGI come from the germline V gene. The CDR3: CASSYQGNGYTF. The CDR3 coding sequence is TGTGCCAGCAGTTACCAGGGAAATGGCTACACCTTC.

This clone has just one count. This sequence joins TRBV5-1 and TRBJ1-1, with 10 positions matching TRBD1. This CDR3 is built from 14 residues. Germline V gives CDR1 SGHRS, CDR2 YFSETQ. Trimming removed 2 bases from V and 6 bases from J; junction bases left unmatched: 4. The CDR3 nucleotides read TGCGCCAGCAGCTTCGGGGACAGGGGAGCTGAAGCTTTCTTT. Translation gives CASSFGDRGAEAFF.

The rearrangement links TRBV30 to TRBJ1-1; weak D call: TRBD1 (6 bases). Looked up from germline, CDR1 is GTSNPN and CDR2 is SVGIG (reference sequence). With 5 bases removed from V and 1 base from J, the gap between germline ends came to 11 bases. The CDR3 totals 13 residues. CDR3 DNA: TGTGCCTGGTCGACAGGAAGGAACACTGAAGCTTTCTTT. This encodes CAWSTGRNTEAFF.

For the CDR3, the DNA is TGCAGCGTTGAGAGGCGGGTCTCGAACACTGAAGCTTTCTTT. This encodes CSVERRVSNTEAFF. The chain has TRBV29-1 and TRBJ1-1; D unclear. V shed 3 bases and J shed 1 base, with 12 bases lying between them. CDR1 and CDR2 (germline): SQVTM, ANQGSEA. CDR3 length: 14 residues. Full variable domain (outside the CDR3, taken from reference TRBV29-1 and TRBJ1-1): SAVISQKPSRDICQRGTSLTIQCQVDSQVTMMFWYRQQPGQSLTLIATANQGSEATYESGFVIDKFPISRPNLTFSTLTVSNMSPEDSSIYLCSVERRVSNTEAFFGQGTRLTVV.

V gene TRBV9 combines with J gene TRBJ2-7, with 9 nucleotides matching TRBD2. Germline values: CDR1 SGDLS, CDR2 YYNGEE. This CDR3 has 15 amino acids. V shed 0 bases, J shed 1 base, and the junction held 2 bases outside the gene matches. The CDR3 DNA sequence: TGTGCCAGCAGCGTAGGTAGCGGGAGTTCCTACGAGCAGTACTTC. The encoded protein is CASSVGSGSSYEQYF. The full variable domain, rest sourced from reference TRBV9 and TRBJ2-7, is DSGVTQTPKHLITATGQRVTLRCSPRSGDLSVYWYQQSLDQGLQFLIQYYNGEERAKGNILERFSAQQFPDLHSELNLSSLELGDSALYFCASSVGSGSSYEQYFGPGTRLTVT.

This rearrangement joins TRBV10-3 to TRBJ2-3, with TRBD1 matching over 9 bases. CDR1 and CDR2 from the germline V gene are ENHRY and SYGVKD. The CDR3 is 18 amino acids. V lost 2 bases, J lost 5 bases, and 14 bases stayed unmatched. This CDR3 reads CAISEPGNRGRPGDTQYF. CDR3 bases: TGTGCCATCAGTGAGCCAGGTAACAGGGGGCGCCCCGGAGATACGCAGTATTTT.

J is TRBJ2-5 and V is TRBV29-1; 7 bases fit TRBD2. The J call may not be correct, given that the DNA end is closer to TRBJ2-7. The CDR3 length is 15 residues. Germline CDR1 SQVTM, CDR2 ANQGSEA. The CDR3 here is CSVEDMASGSYEQYF. CDR3 in DNA: TGCAGCGTTGAAGATATGGCTAGCGGTTCCTACGAGCAGTACTTC.

Turning to this clone: One end of the junction is discordant with germline, which a read error may explain. V usage is TRBV7-9 and J usage is TRBJ2-7, with D tentatively TRBD1 (6 bases). The CDR3 is made up of 14 amino acids. CDR1 and CDR2 from the germline V gene are SEHNR and FQNEAQ (reference sequence). CDR3 sequence reads: CSSSLSPRGHEQYF. In DNA, the CDR3 is TGTTCCAGCAGCTTAAGTCCCAGGGGCCACGAGCAGTACTTC.

The CDR3 is CSKEFLSGNTIYF. The DNA for the CDR3 is TGCAGTAAAGAGTTTCTCTCTGGAAACACCATATATTTT. The chain employs TRBV29-1 and TRBJ1-3; D not certain. The germline V gene encodes CDR1 SQVTM and CDR2 ANQGSEA. The CDR3 contains 13 residues. Complete variable domain (other parts from reference TRBV29-1 and TRBJ1-3): SAVISQKPSRDICQRGTSLTIQCQVDSQVTMMFWYRQQPGQSLTLIATANQGSEATYESGFVIDKFPISRPNLTFSTLTVSNMSPEDSSIYLCSKEFLSGNTIYFGEGSWLTVV.

This clone was picked up a small number of times. CDR3 residues: CASSHPGGRDGYTF. The CDR3 DNA reads TGCGCCAGCAGTCACCCGGGGGGCAGGGATGGCTACACCTTC. The V call is TRBV23-1, the J call TRBJ1-2; tentative D call: TRBD1 (6 bases). TRBV23-1 is assigned to the ORF class and has an uncertain function. The V end lost 3 bases, the J end lost 6 bases, and 14 bases lay between the germline ends. This CDR3 is built from 14 residues.

The chain uses TRBV2 and TRBJ1-4, with D perhaps matching TRBD1 (6 bases). This CDR3 spans 13 amino acids. Per the germline V gene, CDR1 is SNHLY and CDR2 is FYNNEI. V was shortened by 7 bases and J by 4 bases, with 10 bases between the two germline ends. The CDR3 is CASIGQFNEKLFF. DNA for the CDR3: TGTGCCAGCATAGGACAGTTTAATGAAAAACTGTTTTTT.

V is TRBV10-2 and J is TRBJ1-1; 9 nucleotides align to TRBD1. The length of the CDR3 is 18 residues. V was pared by 6 bases and J by 3 bases, with 17 bases of the junction left unmatched. Germline V gene sequence: CDR1 WSHSY, CDR2 SAAADI. CDR3 sequence: CASRRTGVPHDPYTEAFF. Written as DNA, the CDR3 is TGCGCCAGCAGGAGGACAGGGGTGCCACATGACCCTTACACTGAAGCTTTCTTT.

The V call is TRBV5-1, the J call TRBJ2-7, with D possibly being TRBD1 (5 bases). The CDR3 is 13 amino acids. V was trimmed by 4 bases and J by 3 bases, leaving 11 bases between them. From germline, CDR1 is SGHRS and CDR2 YFSETQ. The CDR3 coding sequence is TGCGCCAGCAGCCCATGGGGCAACTACGAGCAGTACTTC. Amino acids: CASSPWGNYEQYF.

V usage is TRBV10-2 and J usage is TRBJ2-7, with D tentatively TRBD2 (6 bases). V lost 5 bases to trimming and J lost 0 bases, with 14 bases between them. Germline V gene data show CDR1 as WSHSY and CDR2 as SAAADI. CDR3 length equals 15 residues. The chain's CDR3 is CASSTLGRDSYEQYF. CDR3 sequence (DNA): TGCGCCAGCAGTACCCTCGGGCGGGACTCCTACGAGCAGTACTTC.

This chain joins TRBV6-1 and TRBJ2-7, with TRBD2 identical over 8 bases. CDR1 is MNHNS and CDR2 is SASEGT in the germline V gene. The V gene end was trimmed by 8 bases and the J gene end by 9 bases; junction bases not matched to a gene: 18. The CDR3 consists of 15 residues. CDR3 bases: TGTGCCAGCTTACGGACTAGCAGGCGATCAGGCTGGCAGTACTTC. Translated: CASLRTSRRSGWQYF.

The V and J genes are TRBV5-1 and TRBJ1-3; D perhaps matches TRBD1 (5 bases). Germline V gives CDR1 SGHRS, CDR2 YFSETQ. The CDR3 is 13 residues long. V lost 5 bases to trimming and J lost 0 bases, with 6 bases between them. The CDR3 loop reads CASRGASGNTIYF. The CDR3 DNA reads TGCGCCAGCAGAGGGGCCTCTGGAAACACCATATATTTT.

This chain connects TRBV10-3 to TRBJ2-7, with D possibly being TRBD2 (5 bases). The V end lost 2 bases, the J end lost 5 bases, and 16 bases lay between the germline ends. CDR1 is ENHRY and CDR2 is SYGVKD in the germline V gene. This CDR3 comprises 15 residues. Written as DNA, the CDR3 is TGTGCCATCAGTGAGCAGCACTGGAGCGGCGACGAGCAGTACTTC. This translates into CAISEQHWSGDEQYF.

This clone was detected a few times. V gene TRBV5-1 combines with J gene TRBJ2-5; 13 nucleotides agree with TRBD2. The CDR3 covers 15 residues. Germline V gene lookup returns CDR1 SGHRS and CDR2 YFSETQ. The J segment lost 5 bases and the V segment lost 4 bases, leaving 5 bases of the junction unmatched. In DNA, the CDR3 is TGCGCCAGCAGCCATGGACTAGCGGGAGTGGAGACCCAGTACTTC. Translated: CASSHGLAGVETQYF.